This T cell receptor beta chain came from a study of T cell responses to AZD1222 COVID-19 vaccine. This clone has a handful of counts. The antigen remains unidentified. General study results and limits: Baseline seropositives among AZD1222 recipients totaled only five or six. Females made up more of the donors, who were largely white British, and clonal diversity may have come out too low. Reportedly, nearly half of unique spike TCRs recognized epitopes outside B.1.351/B.1.1.7 mutations.

Data came from immunoSEQ multiplex PCR; TCRdb stores just in-frame clones and leaves some out. The sample consists of about 120,000 clones, 90% of them appearing once. The CDR3 has 14 residues. The V and J ends lost 0 bases and 5 bases respectively, with 6 bases between them. CDR1 is SGHNT, CDR2 YYREEE, per germline (reference sequence). The clonotype originates from an adult in good health. Specimen: peripheral blood, collected on day 0 of AZD1222 vaccination. V gene TRBV5-4 combines with J gene TRBJ1-6; D gene ambiguous. CDR3 protein: CASSLVQNNSPLHF. Here the CDR3 DNA reads TGTGCCAGCAGCTTGGTACAGAATAATTCACCCCTCCACTTT.